These T cell receptor beta chains were read from a single sample in a study of shared clonotypes between healthy human individuals. The table came from immunoSEQ multiplex PCR; TCRdb's copy has only in-frame clones and leaves some out. The table includes 2 million to 2.5 million clones, about nine tenths detected once. The sample was naive CD4+ T cells from PBMCs. These receptors all stem from a man younger than 35 in good health. Some clones in this sample may be carry-over from other donors' samples. Both conserved end residues are part of each CDR3. Fields, in order: V gene, J gene, D gene, clone size, CDR3 DNA, CDR3 protein. A D gene is named only where the DNA matches it firmly. Only part of the rows carry a size: once, few, many, or a class if the clone is expanded.

>TRBV6-1|TRBJ1-5|TRBD1|.
TGTGCCAGCAGTGAAAATAGGTACGGACAGGGTAGACAGCCCCAGCATTTT
CASSENRYGQGRQPQHF
>TRBV5-1|TRBJ2-1|.|.
TGCGCCAGCAGCTTGGGCGGCCCCTACAATGAGCAGTTCTTC
CASSLGGPYNEQFF
>TRBV20-1|TRBJ2-7|.|.
TGCAGTGCTAAAAGGGCCTACGAGCAGTACTTC
CSAKRAYEQYF
>TRBV7-9|TRBJ2-4|.|.
TGTGCCAGCAGCTCCCAGGGGGGGGACATTCAGTACTTC
CASSSQGGDIQYF
>TRBV27|TRBJ1-6|.|.
TGTGCCAGCAGTACAACCCGTGGAGGGGTTTATTCACCCCTCCACTTT
CASSTTRGGVYSPLHF
>TRBV7-2|TRBJ2-3|TRBD2|.
TGTGCCAGCAGCTTAGTGGGTAGCGGGAGGACAGATACGCAGTATTTT
CASSLVGSGRTDTQYF
>TRBV9|TRBJ1-2|TRBD1|.
TGTGCCAGCAGCGCGGAGACAGGGGGGATTGGCTACACCTTC
CASSAETGGIGYTF
>TRBV28|TRBJ2-3|TRBD2|.
TGTGCCAGCAGTCCCGGGGTAGCGGGAGTTTTAGATACGCAGTATTTT
CASSPGVAGVLDTQYF
>TRBV21-1|TRBJ2-7|.|.
TGTGCCAGCGTCCGACAGGGTAAGACGGGAGGGTTTCACGAGCAGTACTTC
CASVRQGKTGGFHEQYF
>TRBV14|TRBJ1-1|.|.
TGTGCCAGCAGCCTTAGGACGAGGACTGAAGCTTTCTTT
CASSLRTRTEAFF
>TRBV10-3|TRBJ2-7|TRBD2|.
TGTGCCATCAGAGCTCAGGGAGGGCTAGCCGAGCAGTACTTC
CAIRAQGGLAEQYF
>TRBV6-5|TRBJ1-2|TRBD1|few
TGTGCCAGCAGGCGACAGGGAGGCTATGGCTACACCTTC
CASRRQGGYGYTF
>TRBV27|TRBJ2-2|TRBD2|.
TGTGCCAGCAGTACCCGGACTAGCTTCGACACCGGGGAGCTGTTTTTT
CASSTRTSFDTGELFF
>TRBV10-3|TRBJ2-3|TRBD2|.
TGTGCCACCCTAGCGGGAGCTTTAGGCACAGATACGCAGTATTTT
CATLAGALGTDTQYF
>TRBV5-1|TRBJ2-1|TRBD2|.
TGCGCCAGCAGCTTGGGGGGACTAGCGGAGTACAATGAGCAGTTCTTC
CASSLGGLAEYNEQFF
>TRBV30|TRBJ2-1|.|.
TGTGCCTGGAGTCTGGGGATTCTTTACAATGAGCAGTTCTTC
CAWSLGILYNEQFF
>TRBV7-9|TRBJ1-4|.|.
TGTGCCAGCAGCCTAGATAGAGGGGAGAGGTCGGGGGATGAAAAACTGTTTTTT
CASSLDRGERSGDEKLFF
>TRBV11-2|TRBJ1-4|TRBD1|.
TGTGCCAGCAGCTCCGACAGGGGCCAACTGTTTTTT
CASSSDRGQLFF
>TRBV2|TRBJ2-2|.|.
TGTGCCAGCAGTCAAAGGACCACAGGGCCCGGGGAGCTGTTTTTT
CASSQRTTGPGELFF
>TRBV2|TRBJ1-4|TRBD1|.
TGTGCCAGCAGTTTCGGGACAGGGTCTGAAAAACTGTTTTTT
CASSFGTGSEKLFF
>TRBV27|TRBJ2-1|.|.
TGTGCCAGCAGCCGTTCCAGGGCGGAAATGGGTGAGCAGTTCTTC
CASSRSRAEMGEQFF
>TRBV28|TRBJ1-2|.|once
TGTGCCAGCAGTTTACCCAAGTACTATGGCTACACCTTC
CASSLPKYYGYTF
>TRBV9|TRBJ1-4|TRBD1|.
TGTGCCAGCAGCGGCCCCGGGACAGGGGGCGAGCGGAGGGAAAAACTGTTTTTT
CASSGPGTGGERREKLFF
>TRBV5-4|TRBJ2-5|.|.
TGTGCCAGCAGCTTGGTGCCGGGGGAGACCCAGTACTTC
CASSLVPGETQYF
>TRBV2|TRBJ1-2|.|once
TGTGCCAGCAGTGAAGTGGGTGATTTGTCTTACACCTTC
CASSEVGDLSYTF
>TRBV7-2|TRBJ2-5|TRBD1|.
TGTGCCAGCAGCTTTGGGCCCCAGGGGGACCAAGAGACCCAGTACTTC
CASSFGPQGDQETQYF
>TRBV4-2|TRBJ1-4|TRBD1|once
TGTGCCAGCAGCCCGCGACAGGGGCGGGAAGAAAATGAAAAACTGTTTTTT
CASSPRQGREENEKLFF
>TRBV5-4|TRBJ1-2|.|.
TGTGCCAGCAGCGACAGCACCTTTGGCTATGGCTACACCTTC
CASSDSTFGYGYTF
>TRBV29-1|TRBJ2-5|.|.
TGCAGCGTAGGAGGGGCCATGGGTATGACCCAGTACTTC
CSVGGAMGMTQYF
>TRBV4-1|TRBJ1-6|.|.
TGCGCCAGCAGCCAACAGGCTGATAGTGGCTCCTATAATTCACCCCTCCACTTT
CASSQQADSGSYNSPLHF
>TRBV6-4|TRBJ2-3|TRBD1|.
TGTGCCAGCTCTCCCGACCGGGCAGGGGGAGATACGCAGTATTTT
CASSPDRAGGDTQYF
>TRBV10-2|TRBJ2-1|TRBD2|.
TGCGCCAGCAGGCATCTAGCGGGAGATGTCTCCTACAATGAGCAGTTCTTC
CASRHLAGDVSYNEQFF
>TRBV28|TRBJ2-1|.|.
TGTGCCAGCAGTTTATCGGCTGTAGGTAGCTCCTACAATGAGCAGTTCTTC
CASSLSAVGSSYNEQFF
>TRBV7-6|TRBJ2-5|TRBD2|.
TGTGCCAGCAGCTCCAGGTGGGGGAGGGAAGAGACCCAGTACTTC
CASSSRWGREETQYF
>TRBV27|TRBJ2-1|TRBD1|.
TGTGCCAGCAGTTTACTAAGCAGGGGGCTGGACAATGAGCAGTTCTTC
CASSLLSRGLDNEQFF
>TRBV4-1|TRBJ2-1|TRBD2|.
TGCGCCAGCAGCTTCCGATCGGCTAGCGGGGTGTACAATGAGCAGTTCTTC
CASSFRSASGVYNEQFF
>TRBV14|TRBJ2-7|.|once
TGTGCCAGCAGCCAAGAGCCTGGCCTTTACTACGAGCAGTACTTC
CASSQEPGLYYEQYF
>TRBV6-6|TRBJ2-5|.|.
TGTGCCAGCAGTTACTCGCAACCTAGCAGACAAGAGACCCAGTACTTC
CASSYSQPSRQETQYF
>TRBV5-4|TRBJ2-7|TRBD2|once
TGTGCCAGCAGCTTGGTGGGGGGAGGGGCCTACGAGCAGTACTTC
CASSLVGGGAYEQYF
>TRBV7-9|TRBJ2-3|TRBD2|.
TGTGCCAGCAGCTTAACGCCCAGCGGGGCCACAGATACGCAGTATTTT
CASSLTPSGATDTQYF